Reported below is one TCR beta chain. The target antigen is unknown. The data were obtained in a study of CD8 T cells in Susac syndrome. General study points: The authors found no clonal expansion in Susac syndrome CD4+ T cell repertoires.

The CDR3 has 13 amino acids. V was cut by 4 bases and J by 1 base, with 10 bases left in between. Germline assignment: CDR1 GTSNPN and CDR2 SVGIG (reference sequence). It was with random hexamers that about 0.45 to 1 ug RNA was reverse transcribed. Each CDR3 protein gets one entry after TCRdb re-called the immunoSEQ multiplex PCR reads with MiXCR. Of more than 150,000 distinct CDR3 sequences listed, approximately 95% are singletons. TEMRA cells were FACS-enriched, and CD8+ and CD4+ T cells were isolated negatively. This chain links TRBV30 with TRBJ2-5; D tentatively reads TRBD1 or TRBD2 (5 bases each). This TCR was recovered from a human donor with Susac syndrome. Material: CD4+ T cells from PBMCs. CDR3 loop: CAWTTGTQETQYF. The CDR3 bases are TGTGCCTGGACTACCGGGACCCAAGAGACCCAGTACTTC.